A selection of T cell receptor beta chains follows, all from one sample in a study of T cell changes during pregnancy in multiple sclerosis. The method was immunoSEQ multiplex PCR; TCRdb's version includes in-frame clones alone and lacks a portion of them. This table holds about 59,000 clones, over 90% found once. The sequences come from CD8+ T cells from peripheral blood mononuclear cells, collected in the third trimester of pregnancy. The receptors derive from a female donor with multiple sclerosis, enrolled in a pregnancy study. The CDR3 runs from the conserved cysteine through the conserved F or W. Each record gives: J gene, V gene, CDR3 protein.

TRBJ2-1 | TRBV4-3 | CASSQGETEVNEQFF
TRBJ2-7 | TRBV2 | CASKEPGLAEPYEQYF
TRBJ2-7 | TRBV15 | CATSGRGLSYEQYF
TRBJ2-3 | TRBV27 | CASSHSSQGTDTQYF
TRBJ2-1 | TRBV4-3 | CASSPGLAVYNEQFF
TRBJ1-2 | TRBV7-8 | CASSLGAAGGYTF
TRBJ2-7 | TRBV4-2 | CASSQGAGVGYEQYF
TRBJ2-1 | TRBV4-3 | CASSQDFTGSYNEQFF
TRBJ2-7 | TRBV9 | CASSATGTGGEQYF
TRBJ2-5 | TRBV5-1 | CASSFSRQGGVETQYF
TRBJ2-1 | TRBV11-2 | CASSSGSSYNEQFF
TRBJ2-7 | TRBV28 | CASSLGSSYEQYF
TRBJ1-5 | TRBV6-6 | CASSPTGGNQPQHF
TRBJ2-3 | TRBV6-1 | CASSAFRTYGTDTQYF
TRBJ1-2 | TRBV6-1 | CASSVTGGDYGYTF
TRBJ2-3 | TRBV27 | CASSLYRDRGTDTQYF
TRBJ2-1 | TRBV5-1 | CASSPEGLAAYNEQFF
TRBJ2-7 | TRBV7-9 | CASSRSGRDHEQYF
TRBJ2-2 | TRBV5-1 | CASSLVPGRTTGELFF
TRBJ2-1 | TRBV4-3 | CASSQDRAGEQFF
TRBJ2-3 | TRBV4-3 | CASSQELSGSFTDTQYF
TRBJ2-1 | TRBV7-3 | CASSWGAGVNEQFF
TRBJ1-2 | TRBV9 | CASSVGNSHYGYTF
TRBJ2-7 | TRBV10-1 | CASSPGLSYEQYF
TRBJ2-1 | TRBV7-2 | CASSLGLSGSEQFF
TRBJ2-3 | TRBV5-1 | CASSLGASGPTDTQYF
TRBJ2-1 | TRBV6-5 | CASSWTSGSVNEQFF
TRBJ1-5 | TRBV2 | CASRQTGEVNQPQHF
TRBJ2-5 | TRBV7-9 | CASRSQGETQYF
TRBJ2-5 | TRBV27 | CASSGTSGRVRETQYF
TRBJ2-5 | TRBV13 | CASSSRGFRETQYF
TRBJ1-5 | TRBV28 | CASNEGQNQPQHF
TRBJ1-4 | TRBV28 | CASSPTNEKLFF
TRBJ1-1 | TRBV25-1 | CASSESGGGGLEAFF
TRBJ2-7 | TRBV7-8 | CASSFSPGAYEQYF
TRBJ2-2 | TRBV7-9 | CASSTSGINTGELFF
TRBJ2-1 | TRBV10-1 | CASSELGQGSEQFF
TRBJ2-7 | TRBV13 | CASSSTGLYYEQYF
TRBJ2-3 | TRBV19 | CAGGVWFAGASDTQYF
TRBJ2-3 | TRBV15 | CATSRVQGGTDTQYF
TRBJ2-3 | TRBV5-6 | CASSLGRALSTDTQYF
TRBJ2-5 | TRBV4-1 | CASSQWRSERETQYF
TRBJ1-1 | TRBV4-1 | CASSLLTVNTEAFF
TRBJ2-5 | TRBV9 | CASSVEGGLQETQYF
TRBJ2-1 | TRBV6-5 | CASSHGQGAWNEQFF